Listed below are T cell receptor beta chains from one sample, sequenced in a study of identical twins. TCRdb re-derived calls from the 5' RACE reads in MiXCR, one entry per CDR3 protein. This table has some 710,000 distinct CDR3 sequences, around 5.7% appearing once. The sequencing sample was made of naive T cells sorted from blood. These receptors were taken from a man between 18 and 35 years old in good health. CDR3s include the opening cysteine and the closing phenylalanine or tryptophan. The D gene is left open where the match is weak. A row's size may be missing; if present it is once, few, many or a size class.

J: TRBJ2-1
size: many
D: TRBD2
V: TRBV7-8
DNA: TGTGCCAGCAGCTTAGGATGGACTAGCGGCAGCTCCTACAATGAGCAGTTCTTC
CDR3: CASSLGWTSGSSYNEQFF

J: TRBJ2-1
size: .
D: .
V: TRBV11-2
DNA: TGTGCCAGCAGCTTAATCACGCTGTACAATGAGCAGTTCTTC
CDR3: CASSLITLYNEQFF

J: TRBJ2-1
size: many
D: .
V: TRBV15
DNA: TGTGCCACCACAGAACGCCGCTCCTACAATGAGCAGTTCTTC
CDR3: CATTERRSYNEQFF

J: TRBJ2-7
size: many
D: .
V: TRBV7-2
DNA: TGTGCCAGCAGACAAAACTACGAGCAGTACTTC
CDR3: CASRQNYEQYF

J: TRBJ1-1
size: few
D: .
V: TRBV18
DNA: TGTGCCAGCTCACCGTCGAAGGGGTACACTGAAGCTTTCTTT
CDR3: CASSPSKGYTEAFF

J: TRBJ2-5
size: .
D: .
V: TRBV15
DNA: TGTGCCACCAGCACCTCGCAGGGGAGACACCAAGAGACCCAGTACTTC
CDR3: CATSTSQGRHQETQYF

J: TRBJ2-1
size: .
D: TRBD2
V: TRBV19
DNA: TGTGCCAGTAGTAAACTCGGGACTAGCGGGTCGTACAATGAGCAGTTCTTC
CDR3: CASSKLGTSGSYNEQFF

J: TRBJ2-1
size: .
D: .
V: TRBV30
DNA: TGTGCCTGGAGTCTATGGCAAGGGTCGGGTTACAATGAGCAGTTCTTC
CDR3: CAWSLWQGSGYNEQFF

J: TRBJ1-1
size: few
D: TRBD1
V: TRBV12-3/TRBV12-4
DNA: TGTGCCAGCAGTTTGCTGACAGGGGGGGAAGCTTTCTTT
CDR3: CASSLLTGGEAFF

J: TRBJ2-7
size: many
D: .
V: TRBV7-9
DNA: TGTGCCAGCGCTACAGGGAGATGGCAGTACTTC
CDR3: CASATGRWQYF

J: TRBJ2-4
size: many
D: TRBD1
V: TRBV20-1
DNA: TGCAGTGCCCAGATTAGGACAGGCCATCGACAAAACATTCAGTACTTC
CDR3: CSAQIRTGHRQNIQYF

J: TRBJ2-3
size: many
D: TRBD1
V: TRBV15
DNA: TGTGCCACCAGCACAAGACAGGGGGCAGATACGCAGTATTTT
CDR3: CATSTRQGADTQYF

J: TRBJ2-1
size: many
D: TRBD2
V: TRBV28
DNA: TGTGCCAGCAGTTTGCGCGGGAGGGATAATGAGCAGTTCTTC
CDR3: CASSLRGRDNEQFF

J: TRBJ2-1
size: many
D: .
V: TRBV7-3
DNA: TGTGCCAGCAGCTCAGGTATCGGCTACAATGAGCAGTTCTTC
CDR3: CASSSGIGYNEQFF

J: TRBJ2-2
size: few
D: TRBD2
V: TRBV12-3/TRBV12-4
DNA: TGTGCCAGCAGGGCGGGACTAGCGGGAGGGTTGAGCACCGGGGAGCTGTTTTTT
CDR3: CASRAGLAGGLSTGELFF

J: TRBJ2-1
size: many
D: .
V: TRBV7-7
DNA: TGTGCCAGCAGCTTGGACAGACACAATGAGCAGTTCTTC
CDR3: CASSLDRHNEQFF

J: TRBJ2-2
size: many
D: TRBD1
V: TRBV29-1
DNA: TGCAGCGTTGTTCTTGAGACAGGGATCGGGGAGCTGTTTTTT
CDR3: CSVVLETGIGELFF

J: TRBJ2-1
size: few
D: TRBD1
V: TRBV5-1
DNA: TGCGCCAGCAGCTTAGATGCCGGGACAGGGGGCACCTCCGTCTTC
CDR3: CASSLDAGTGGTSVF

J: TRBJ2-2
size: few
D: TRBD2
V: TRBV20-1
DNA: TGCAGTGCTAGAAGACTAGCGGGGGTCACCGGGGAGCTGTTTTTT
CDR3: CSARRLAGVTGELFF

J: TRBJ2-5
size: many
D: TRBD1
V: TRBV11-2
DNA: TGTGCCAGCAGCTCAGGGGACAGGGGGGAAGAGACCCAGTACTTC
CDR3: CASSSGDRGEETQYF

J: TRBJ2-3
size: .
D: TRBD2
V: TRBV11-2
DNA: TGTGCCAGCAGCTTAAGTGGGGTAGCGGGAGGGCTCACAGATACGCAGTATTTT
CDR3: CASSLSGVAGGLTDTQYF

J: TRBJ2-7
size: many
D: .
V: TRBV5-1
DNA: TGCGCCAGCAGCCTCCTTATCGGCACATACTACGAGCAGTACTTC
CDR3: CASSLLIGTYYEQYF

J: TRBJ1-1
size: few
D: .
V: TRBV11-2
DNA: TGTGCCAGCAGCTCAAACTTCTTCGGGGACACTGAAGCTTTCTTT
CDR3: CASSSNFFGDTEAFF

J: TRBJ2-4
size: few
D: .
V: TRBV21-1
DNA: TGTGCCAGCGGGACTGTGAACATTCAGTACTTC
CDR3: CASGTVNIQYF

J: TRBJ2-4
size: many
D: TRBD2
V: TRBV10-3
DNA: TGTGCCATCAGCGGGGAGGGGTTAGCCAAAAACATTCAGTACTTC
CDR3: CAISGEGLAKNIQYF

J: TRBJ1-3
size: .
D: .
V: TRBV7-2
DNA: TGTGCCAGCAGCTTAGATGTGACACCTGGAAACACCATATATTTT
CDR3: CASSLDVTPGNTIYF

J: TRBJ1-4
size: few
D: .
V: TRBV7-9
DNA: TGTGCCAGCAGGAATGGGCGGACTAATGAAAAACTGTTTTTT
CDR3: CASRNGRTNEKLFF

J: TRBJ1-1
size: many
D: .
V: TRBV7-9
DNA: TGTGCCAGCAGCTCCCTGATTGGGAACACTGAAGCTTTCTTT
CDR3: CASSSLIGNTEAFF

J: TRBJ2-5
size: .
D: TRBD1
V: TRBV20-1
DNA: TGCAGTGCTTCCGACAGGGGATGGTACCAAGAGACCCAGTACTTC
CDR3: CSASDRGWYQETQYF

J: TRBJ1-3
size: many
D: .
V: TRBV12-3/TRBV12-4
DNA: TGTGCGACTCATACAGGAATCTCTGGAAACACCATATATTTT
CDR3: CATHTGISGNTIYF

J: TRBJ2-7
size: .
D: TRBD2
V: TRBV6-1
DNA: TGTGCCAGCAGTCGACTAGCTTTCGAGCAGTACTTC
CDR3: CASSRLAFEQYF

J: TRBJ1-5
size: .
D: .
V: TRBV12-3/TRBV12-4
DNA: TGTGCCAGCAGTGCTAAATATAGCAATCAGCCCCAGCATTTT
CDR3: CASSAKYSNQPQHF